Sequencing of this T cell receptor beta chain was carried out in a study of cytomegalovirus exposure and HLA in healthy donors. The primer mix had 60 Vbeta and 13 Jbeta primers. Produced via immunoSEQ multiplex PCR; TCRdb's table is partial and in-frame only. The sample includes 150,000 to 200,000 clones, about 78% of them seen just once. This clone was counted once. The germline V gene encodes CDR1 SGHDT and CDR2 YYEEEE. V was clipped by 4 bases and J by 5 bases, with 16 bases between them. The CDR3 has 14 residues. Input material: PBMCs. V usage is TRBV5-6 and J usage is TRBJ2-7, with a possible D match to TRBD1 (6 bases). The receptor comes from a man between 60 and 70 years old in good health and CMV-seronegative. For the CDR3, the DNA is TGTGCCAGCAGCGGAGGACAGTTCTTGGACGAGCAGTACTTC. This gives the protein CASSGGQFLDEQYF.